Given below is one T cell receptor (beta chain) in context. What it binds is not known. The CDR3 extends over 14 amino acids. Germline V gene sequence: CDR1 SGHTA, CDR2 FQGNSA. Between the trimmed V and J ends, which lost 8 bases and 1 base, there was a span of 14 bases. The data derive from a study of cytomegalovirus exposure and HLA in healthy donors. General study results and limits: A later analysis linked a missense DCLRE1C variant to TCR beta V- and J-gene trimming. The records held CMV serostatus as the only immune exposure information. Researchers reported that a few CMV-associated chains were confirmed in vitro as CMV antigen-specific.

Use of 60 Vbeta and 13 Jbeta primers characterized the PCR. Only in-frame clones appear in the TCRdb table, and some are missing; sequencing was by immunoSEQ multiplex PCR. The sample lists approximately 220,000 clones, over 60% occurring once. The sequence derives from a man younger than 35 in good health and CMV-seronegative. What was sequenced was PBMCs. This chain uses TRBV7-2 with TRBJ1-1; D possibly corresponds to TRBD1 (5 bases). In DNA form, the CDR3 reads TGTGCCAGCTTCCTGGGGCACTCGAACACTGAAGCTTTCTTT. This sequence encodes CASFLGHSNTEAFF. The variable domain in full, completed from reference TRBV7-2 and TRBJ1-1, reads GAGVSQSPSNKVTEKGKDVELRCDPISGHTALYWYRQSLGQGLEFLIYFQGNSAPDKSGLPSDRFSAERTGGSVSTLTIQRTQQEDSAVYLCASFLGHSNTEAFFGQGTRLTVV.